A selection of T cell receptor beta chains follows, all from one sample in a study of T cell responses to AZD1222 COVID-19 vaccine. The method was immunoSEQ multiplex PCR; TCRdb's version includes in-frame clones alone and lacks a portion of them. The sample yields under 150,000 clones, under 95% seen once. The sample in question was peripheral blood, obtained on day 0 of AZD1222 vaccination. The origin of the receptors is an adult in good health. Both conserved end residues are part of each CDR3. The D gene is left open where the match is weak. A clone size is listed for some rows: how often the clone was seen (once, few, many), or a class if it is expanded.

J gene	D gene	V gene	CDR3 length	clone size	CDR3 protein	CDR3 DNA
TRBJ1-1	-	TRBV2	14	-	CASRNSQRNTEAFF	TGTGCCAGCAGGAACTCACAGCGGAACACTGAAGCTTTCTTT
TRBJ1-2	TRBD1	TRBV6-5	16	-	CASSYSRTGINYGYTF	TGTGCCAGCAGTTACTCGCGGACAGGGATTAACTATGGCTACACCTTC
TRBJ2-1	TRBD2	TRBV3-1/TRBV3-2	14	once	CASSQVLADNEQFF	TGTGCCAGCAGCCAAGTACTAGCGGACAATGAGCAGTTCTTC
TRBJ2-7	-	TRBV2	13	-	CASRELDPYEQYF	TGTGCCAGCAGGGAGTTAGACCCCTACGAGCAGTACTTC
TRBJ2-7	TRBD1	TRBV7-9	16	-	CASSLGGTGVFYEQYF	TGTGCCAGCAGCTTAGGGGGAACAGGGGTGTTCTACGAGCAGTACTTC
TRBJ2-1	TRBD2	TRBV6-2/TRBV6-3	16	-	CASSFRGREDYNEQFF	TGTGCCAGCAGTTTTCGCGGGAGGGAGGACTACAATGAGCAGTTCTTC
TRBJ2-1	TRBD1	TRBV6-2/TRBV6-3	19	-	CASSLLGQVRTLTYNEQFF	TGTGCCAGCAGTTTACTGGGACAGGTTCGAACCCTCACCTACAATGAGCAGTTCTTC
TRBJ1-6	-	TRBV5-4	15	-	CASSLLPRIESPLHF	TGTGCCAGCAGCTTACTGCCGAGGATCGAGTCACCCCTCCACTTT
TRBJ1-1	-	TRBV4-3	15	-	CASSEAGFMNTEAFF	TGCGCCAGCAGCGAAGCAGGTTTCATGAACACTGAAGCTTTCTTT
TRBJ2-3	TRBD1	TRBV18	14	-	CASSGQGISDTQYF	TGTGCCAGCTCCGGACAGGGGATATCGGATACGCAGTATTTT
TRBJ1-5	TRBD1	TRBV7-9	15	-	CASSFGTGGQQPQHF	TGTGCCAGCAGCTTCGGGACAGGGGGCCAGCAGCCCCAGCATTTT
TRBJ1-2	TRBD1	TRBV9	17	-	CASSGRDRGSEPYGYTF	TGTGCCAGCAGCGGCCGGGACAGGGGTTCCGAACCCTATGGCTACACCTTC
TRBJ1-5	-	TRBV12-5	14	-	CASALSFVDQPQHF	TGTGCTAGTGCCCTATCCTTCGTTGATCAGCCCCAGCATTTT
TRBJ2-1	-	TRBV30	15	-	CAWVLLGDQYTEQFF	TGTGCCTGGGTCCTCCTAGGGGACCAGTACACTGAGCAGTTCTTC
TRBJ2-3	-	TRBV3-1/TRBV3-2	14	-	CASSQEYSTDTQYF	TGTGCCAGCAGCCAAGAGTATTCCACAGATACGCAGTATTTT
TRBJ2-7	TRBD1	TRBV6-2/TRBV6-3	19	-	CASSSLTFFRDRDGDEQYF	TGTGCCAGCAGTTCGCTAACTTTTTTTCGGGACAGGGATGGGGACGAGCAGTACTTC
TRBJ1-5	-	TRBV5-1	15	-	CASSLGSGSNQPQHF	TGCGCCAGCAGCTTGGGTTCGGGAAGCAATCAGCCCCAGCATTTT
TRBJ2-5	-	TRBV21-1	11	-	CASPGRETQYF	TGTGCCAGTCCCGGTCGGGAGACCCAGTACTTC
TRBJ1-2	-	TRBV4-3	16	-	CASSQGSRGGSYGYTF	TGCGCCAGCAGCCAAGGTTCAAGAGGGGGAAGCTATGGCTACACCTTC
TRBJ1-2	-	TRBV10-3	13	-	CAIRSGPNYGYTF	TGTGCCATCAGATCGGGGCCTAACTATGGCTACACCTTC
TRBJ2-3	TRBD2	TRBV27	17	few	CASSLTLLAARTDTQYF	TGTGCCAGCAGCCTCACCCTCCTAGCGGCCCGCACAGATACGCAGTATTTT
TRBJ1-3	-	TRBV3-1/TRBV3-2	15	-	CASSRTTGPGNTIYF	TGTGCCAGCAGCCGCACCACAGGGCCCGGAAACACCATATATTTT
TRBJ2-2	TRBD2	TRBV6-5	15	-	CATKRREVHTGELFF	TGTGCCACCAAGCGGCGGGAGGTCCACACCGGGGAGCTGTTTTTT
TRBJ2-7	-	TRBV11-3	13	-	CASSLYSYYEQYF	TGTGCCAGCAGCTTATACAGCTACTACGAGCAGTACTTC
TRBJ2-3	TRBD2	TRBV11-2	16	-	CASSPHWAGVTDTQYF	TGTGCCAGCAGCCCCCACTGGGCGGGAGTCACAGATACGCAGTATTTT
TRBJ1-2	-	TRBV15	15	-	CATSRDFIRIGGYTF	TGTGCCACCAGCAGAGATTTCATAAGGATAGGTGGCTACACCTTC
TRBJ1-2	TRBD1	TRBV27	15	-	CASNYRGPSNYGYTF	TGTGCCAGCAATTACAGGGGTCCCTCCAACTATGGCTACACCTTC
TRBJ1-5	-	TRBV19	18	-	CASSIFVLAGLSNQPQHF	TGTGCCAGTAGTATTTTCGTGTTGGCAGGGCTTAGCAATCAGCCCCAGCATTTT
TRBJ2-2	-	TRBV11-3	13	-	CASSLRLSGELFF	TGTGCCAGCAGCTTAAGGTTGAGCGGGGAGCTGTTTTTT
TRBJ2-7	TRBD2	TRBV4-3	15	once	CASPGLARSSYEQYF	TGCGCCAGCCCGGGACTAGCTCGAAGCTCCTACGAGCAGTACTTC
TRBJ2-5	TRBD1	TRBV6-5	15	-	CASRPGQGPRETQYF	TGTGCCAGCAGACCGGGACAGGGTCCTCGGGAGACCCAGTACTTC
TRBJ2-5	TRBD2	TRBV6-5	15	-	CASSFSGRSGETQYF	TGTGCCAGCAGTTTTAGCGGGAGGTCGGGAGAGACCCAGTACTTC
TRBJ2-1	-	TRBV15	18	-	CATSRGAVTGLVANEQFF	TGTGCCACCAGCAGAGGGGCGGTAACAGGGTTAGTTGCCAATGAGCAGTTCTTC
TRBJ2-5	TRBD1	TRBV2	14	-	CASSEDRVGETQYF	TGTGCCAGCAGTGAGGACAGGGTGGGGGAGACCCAGTACTTC
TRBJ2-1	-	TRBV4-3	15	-	CASSQGVSSYNEQFF	TGCGCCAGCAGCCAAGGAGTGAGCTCCTACAATGAGCAGTTCTTC
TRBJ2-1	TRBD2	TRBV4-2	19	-	CASSQAGTSGRVGYNEQFF	TGTGCCAGCAGCCAAGCCGGGACTAGCGGGAGGGTGGGCTACAATGAGCAGTTCTTC
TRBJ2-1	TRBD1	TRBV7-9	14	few	CASSLGQGRGEQFF	TGTGCCAGCAGCTTGGGACAGGGGAGGGGTGAGCAGTTCTTC